Listed here are 18 T cell receptor beta chains from one sample, sequenced in a study of blood T cell repertoires in COVID-19 (dated by TCRdb to about 2020). The library was built by means of the immunoSEQ multiplex PCR assay. TCRdb stores this immuneACCESS table with in-frame sequences only. Part of the clones is absent; in the studies checked, under half of the shortfall reflects unresolved V genes, and no reason is known for the rest. The sample table shows about 300,000 clones, and 85% to 90% are seen once. The ten largest clones capture about 4.6% of the sample. The sample comprised PBMCs or T cells enriched from blood (not recorded which). The receptors shown here come from a man under 40 who had recovered from COVID-19.

The rearrangement joins TRBV28 to TRBJ2-7, with 8 positions matching TRBD1. Germline V lookup: CDR1 MDHEN, CDR2 SYDVKM. CDR3 size: 16 residues. J gave up 3 bases and V 7 bases, and 14 bases lay outside the gene matches. The CDR3, as DNA: TGTGCCAGCAAACCCCCGGGACAGGCAAGAGTCTACGAGCAGTACTTC. The encoded protein is CASKPPGQARVYEQYF.

V and J are TRBV27 and TRBJ2-1; D gene unclear. The germline CDR1 and CDR2 sequences are MNHEY and SMNVEV (reference sequence). The CDR3 totals 13 residues. V was pared by 0 bases and J by 7 bases, with 7 bases between. The CDR3 DNA reads TGTGCCAGCAGTTTATCCTCGGTGAATGAGCAGTTCTTC. Protein product: CASSLSSVNEQFF.

V gene TRBV24-1 combines with J gene TRBJ2-1, with 14 bases that match TRBD2. CDR1 is KGHDR, CDR2 SFDVKD, per germline. This CDR3 is 17 amino acids long. J was trimmed by 7 bases and V by 4 bases; bases with no gene match: 8. CDR3 nucleotide sequence: TGTGCCACCAGTGACCCTGGGACTAGCGGGAGAAGGAATGAGCAGTTCTTC. Translated, it gives CATSDPGTSGRRNEQFF.

The chain carries TRBV6-5 and TRBJ1-1, with 11 bases fitting TRBD1. The V segment lost 6 bases and the J segment 4 bases; nucleotides outside the gene matches: 4. Germline CDR1 MNHEY, CDR2 SVGAGI. The CDR3 is 14 amino acids. This CDR3 is CASSGQGASTEAFF. The CDR3 DNA is TGTGCCAGCAGCGGACAGGGGGCTTCCACTGAAGCTTTCTTT.

The chain uses TRBV19 and TRBJ2-1; 11 bases match TRBD2. The CDR3 has 16 residues. CDR1 and CDR2 (germline): LNHDA, SQIVND (reference sequence). The ends lost 0 bases at V and 8 bases at J; junction bases unmatched: 6. CDR3: CASSIDLAGGGDEQFF. Written as DNA, the CDR3 is TGTGCCAGTAGTATAGACCTAGCGGGAGGTGGGGATGAGCAGTTCTTC.

V is TRBV12-3 or TRBV12-4 and J is TRBJ2-7, with TRBD2 as a possible D gene (6 bases). The CDR3 contains 12 residues. Deletions cut 6 bases from V and 4 bases from J, with 10 bases between. The CDR3 nucleotides read TGTGCCAGCAGATCGGGGGATTACGAGCAGTACTTC. The encoded protein is CASRSGDYEQYF.

The chain uses TRBV27 and TRBJ1-4; TRBD1 matches at 8 bases. Trimming removed 8 bases from V and 6 bases from J; junction bases left unmatched: 17. The length of the CDR3 is 17 residues. Germline V gene lookup returns CDR1 MNHEY and CDR2 SMNVEV (reference sequence). This chain's CDR3 is CASRGDRLTRGDEKLFF. CDR3 in DNA: TGTGCCAGCCGCGGGGACAGGCTCACCAGGGGAGATGAAAAACTGTTTTTT.

This sequence joins TRBV6-5 and TRBJ2-7, with TRBD1 identical over 11 bases. The CDR3 loop spans 15 amino acids. Germline assignment: CDR1 MNHEY and CDR2 SVGAGI. V was pared by 5 bases and J by 4 bases, with 7 bases of the junction left unmatched. CDR3 DNA: TGTGCCAGCAGTATTGGGACAGGGGGTTCGTACGAGCAGTACTTC. Residues: CASSIGTGGSYEQYF.

This chain uses TRBV25-1 with TRBJ1-1; D is unclear. The CDR3 consists of 14 residues. Germline V gives CDR1 MGHDK, CDR2 SYGVNS. V dropped 5 bases and J dropped 4 bases, with 14 bases sitting between them. CDR3 nucleotide sequence: TGTGCCAGCAGTCTATGGGAGGGTGGCACTGAAGCTTTCTTT. Amino acids: CASSLWEGGTEAFF.

Concerning this clone itself: One end of the junction is discordant with germline, which a read error may explain. In the same sample, other DNA sequences code for this CDR3. The rearrangement joins TRBV5-5 to TRBJ2-3, with D perhaps matching TRBD2 (5 bases). The CDR3 length is 16 residues. Looked up from germline, CDR1 is SGHKS and CDR2 is YYEKEE (reference sequence). CDR3 protein: CASSGAGIPETDTQYF. Written as DNA, the CDR3 is TGTGCTAGCAGCGGTGCCGGGATTCCCGAGACAGATACGCAGTATTTT.

The count of this clone is one. The J gene is TRBJ2-5, the V gene TRBV10-3; TRBD2 matches at 12 bases. V lost 0 bases to trimming and J lost 1 base; unmatched junction nucleotides: 9. Germline CDR1 is ENHRY and CDR2 is SYGVKD. The CDR3 runs to 19 residues. The CDR3: CAISESESSGGAFQETQYF. The CDR3 region has the DNA TGTGCCATCAGTGAGTCGGAGTCTAGCGGGGGGGCTTTCCAAGAGACCCAGTACTTC.

This chain links TRBV13 with TRBJ2-4; 9 bases match TRBD1. Germline V gives CDR1 PRHDT, CDR2 FYEKMQ (reference sequence). This CDR3 comprises 16 residues. V shed 2 bases and J 8 bases; nucleotides not matched to a gene: 10. The CDR3 DNA is TGTGCCAGCAGCTTAACCGGGACAGGGACCAGGGACATTCAGTACTTC. Translating it yields CASSLTGTGTRDIQYF.

This clone was counted between two and nine times. The chain carries TRBV11-2 and TRBJ1-2; 12 bases agree with TRBD1. The CDR3 runs to 15 residues. V was clipped by 1 base and J by 6 bases; unmatched bases: 3. In germline, CDR1 is SGHAT, CDR2 FQNNGV. CDR3 sequence (DNA): TGTGCCAGCAGCTTAGCTGGGACAGGGGGCCATGGCTACACCTTC. Its protein is CASSLAGTGGHGYTF. The whole variable domain, remainder taken from reference TRBV11-2 and TRBJ1-2, is EAGVAQSPRYKIIEKRQSVAFWCNPISGHATLYWYQQILGQGPKLLIQFQNNGVVDDSQLPKDRFSAERLKGVDSTLKIQPAKLEDSAVYLCASSLAGTGGHGYTFGSGTRLTVV.

The chain is built from TRBV24-1 and TRBJ2-2, with 12 bases matching TRBD1. Germline CDR1 is KGHDR and CDR2 is SFDVKD. There are 15 residues in the CDR3. After removal of 7 bases from V and 5 bases from J, the junction contained 4 bases not matched to a gene. CDR3 DNA sequence: TGTGCCACCAGCGGGACAGGGGGCGGTACCGGGGAGCTGTTTTTT. Protein sequence: CATSGTGGGTGELFF.

The CDR3, as DNA: TGTGCCAGCAGTTTATCGGGGACTGAAGAGACCCAGTACTTC. Amino acid sequence: CASSLSGTEETQYF. The V call is TRBV27, the J call TRBJ2-5; tentative D call: TRBD2 (6 bases). The CDR3 length is 14 residues. In germline, CDR1 is MNHEY, CDR2 SMNVEV (reference sequence). Between the trimmed V and J ends, which lost 0 bases and 3 bases, there was a span of 8 bases.

The J gene is TRBJ2-5, the V gene TRBV11-2, with D possibly matching TRBD1 (6 bases). Trimming removed 10 bases at V and 1 base at J, with 16 bases between. The CDR3 has 14 amino acids. Germline CDR1 and CDR2: SGHAT and FQNNGV. In DNA form, the CDR3 reads TGTGCCACAGAACAGCAGGGGCTCCAAGAGACCCAGTACTTC. It specifies CATEQQGLQETQYF.

In this sample, this clone turned up once. This chain uses TRBV29-1 with TRBJ1-2; a weak D match, TRBD1 (6 bases). The CDR3 totals 13 residues. The germline V gene has CDR1 SQVTM and CDR2 ANQGSEA. Between the trimmed V and J ends, which lost 4 bases and 3 bases, there was a span of 12 bases. The DNA of the CDR3 is TGCAGCGTTGCGACAGGTTCGTACTATGGCTACACCTTC. Translated, it gives CSVATGSYYGYTF.

The J gene is TRBJ1-5, the V gene TRBV27; no clear D gene. Germline lookup yields CDR1 MNHEY and CDR2 SMNVEV (reference sequence). With 5 bases removed from V and 2 bases from J, the gap between germline ends came to 10 bases. This CDR3 spans 14 amino acids. In DNA, the CDR3 is TGTGCCAGCAGTCCCTCCCCGGGCAATCAGCCCCAGCATTTT. Its protein product is CASSPSPGNQPQHF.